This record concerns one T cell receptor (beta chain) sequence. What it binds is not known. An end of the junction does not agree with germline; a read error may underlie this. CDR1 is SSHAT, CDR2 FNYEAQ, per germline (reference sequence). The CDR3 runs 14 residues. This sample was taken from a study of pediatric ulcerative colitis. Regarding the study as a whole: Clonal expansions reduced rectal repertoire diversity in acute severe colitis. Repertoires came from total lymphocyte DNA, so rare subsets like regulatory T cells may be missed.

Sequencing depth was up to 500,000 reads per sample. TCRdb's copy holds only in-frame clones and misses some; the assay was immunoSEQ multiplex PCR. The sample carries fewer than 30,000 clones, 70% to 75% recorded once. During colonoscopy, one to two rectal pinch biopsies were collected. The clonotype originates from a boy aged 10-17 years with severe ulcerative colitis. This chain connects TRBV7-7 to TRBJ2-7, with 10 nucleotides matching TRBD2. What was sequenced was gut tissue. Here the CDR3 DNA reads TGTGCTAGCACCCCACTAGCGGGAACCTACGAGCAGTACTTC. Protein: CASTPLAGTYEQYF.